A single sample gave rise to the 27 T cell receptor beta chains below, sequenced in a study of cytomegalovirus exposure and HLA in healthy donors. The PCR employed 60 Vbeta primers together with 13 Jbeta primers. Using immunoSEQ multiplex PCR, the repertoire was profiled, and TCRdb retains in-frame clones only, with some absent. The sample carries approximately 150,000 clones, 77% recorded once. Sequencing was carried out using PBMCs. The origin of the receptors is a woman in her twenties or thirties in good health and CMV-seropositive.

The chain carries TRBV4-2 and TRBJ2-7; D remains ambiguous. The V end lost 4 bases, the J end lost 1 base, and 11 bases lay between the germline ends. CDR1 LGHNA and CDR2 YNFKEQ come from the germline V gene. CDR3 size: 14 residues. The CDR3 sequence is CASSPTYRSYEQYF. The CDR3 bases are TGTGCCAGCAGCCCCACGTACAGATCCTACGAGCAGTACTTC.

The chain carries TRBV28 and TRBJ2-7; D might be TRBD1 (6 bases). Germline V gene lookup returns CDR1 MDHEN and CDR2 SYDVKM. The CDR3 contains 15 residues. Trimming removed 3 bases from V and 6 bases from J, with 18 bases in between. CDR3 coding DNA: TGTGCCAGCAGTTTTGTAAGGACAGCCAGCGCCGAGCAGTACTTC. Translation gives CASSFVRTASAEQYF.

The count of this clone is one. CDR3 in DNA: TGTGCCAGCAGGGAACCGGGAGGAGAGACCCAGTACTTC. It is translated as CASREPGGETQYF. This sequence joins TRBV6-1 and TRBJ2-5; TRBD2 matches 7 bases. There are 13 residues in the CDR3. Germline CDR1 MNHNS, CDR2 SASEGT. The trim removed 6 bases at V and 4 bases at J, leaving 5 bases unmatched.

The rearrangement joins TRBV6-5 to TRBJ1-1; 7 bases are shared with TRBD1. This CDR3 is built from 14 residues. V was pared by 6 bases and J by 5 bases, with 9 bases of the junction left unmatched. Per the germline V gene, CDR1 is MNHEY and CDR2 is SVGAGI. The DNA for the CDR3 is TGTGCCAGCAGCTCACAGGGGCCGAGGACTGAAGCTTTCTTT. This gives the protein CASSSQGPRTEAFF.

The CDR3 sequence is CASSLVQRGYEQYF. CDR3 sequence (DNA): TGTGCCAGCAGTTTGGTTCAGCGGGGCTACGAGCAGTACTTC. J is TRBJ2-7 and V is TRBV28; 7 bases align to TRBD2. V dropped 3 bases and J dropped 3; count of bases not matched to a gene: 5. The CDR3 has 14 amino acids. Looked up from germline, CDR1 is MDHEN and CDR2 is SYDVKM.

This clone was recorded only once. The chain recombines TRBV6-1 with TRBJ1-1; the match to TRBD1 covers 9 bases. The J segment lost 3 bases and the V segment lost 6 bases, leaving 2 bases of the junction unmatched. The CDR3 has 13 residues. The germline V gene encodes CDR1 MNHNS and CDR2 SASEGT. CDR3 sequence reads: CASSGTGYTEAFF. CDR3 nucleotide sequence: TGTGCCAGCAGCGGGACAGGGTACACTGAAGCTTTCTTT.

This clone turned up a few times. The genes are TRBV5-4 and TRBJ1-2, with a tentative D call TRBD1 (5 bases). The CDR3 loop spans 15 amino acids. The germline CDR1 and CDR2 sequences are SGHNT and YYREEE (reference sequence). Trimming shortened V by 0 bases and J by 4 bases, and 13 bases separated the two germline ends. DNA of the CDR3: TGTGCCAGCAGCTTGGGACAGTCACCTCTCTATGGCTACACCTTC. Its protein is CASSLGQSPLYGYTF.

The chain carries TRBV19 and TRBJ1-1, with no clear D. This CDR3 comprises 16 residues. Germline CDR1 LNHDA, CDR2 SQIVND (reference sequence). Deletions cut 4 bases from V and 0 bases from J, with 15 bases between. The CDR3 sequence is CASSTNSGFMNTEAFF. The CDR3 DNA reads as TGTGCCAGTAGTACGAATTCGGGATTTATGAACACTGAAGCTTTCTTT.

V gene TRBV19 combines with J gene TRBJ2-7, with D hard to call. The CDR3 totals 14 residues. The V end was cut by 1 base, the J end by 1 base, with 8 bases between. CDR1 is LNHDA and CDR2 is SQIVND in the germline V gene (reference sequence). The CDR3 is CASSIGLLSYEQYF. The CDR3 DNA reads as TGTGCCAGTAGTATAGGACTGCTTTCCTACGAGCAGTACTTC.

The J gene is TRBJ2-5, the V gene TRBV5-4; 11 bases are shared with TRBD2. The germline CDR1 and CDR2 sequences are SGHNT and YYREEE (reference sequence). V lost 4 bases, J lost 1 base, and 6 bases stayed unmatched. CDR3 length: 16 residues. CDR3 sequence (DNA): TGTGCCAGCAGCCCGGGACTAGCGGCCCTCCAAGAGACCCAGTACTTC. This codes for CASSPGLAALQETQYF.

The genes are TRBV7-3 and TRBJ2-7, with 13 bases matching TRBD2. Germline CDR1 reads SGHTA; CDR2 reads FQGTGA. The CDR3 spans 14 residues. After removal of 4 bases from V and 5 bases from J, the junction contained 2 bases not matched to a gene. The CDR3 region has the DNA TGTGCCAGCAGCTCGGGACTAGCGGGACACGAGCAGTACTTC. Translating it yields CASSSGLAGHEQYF. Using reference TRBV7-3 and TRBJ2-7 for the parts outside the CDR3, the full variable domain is GAGVSQTPSNKVTEKGKYVELRCDPISGHTALYWYRQSLGQGPEFLIYFQGTGAADDSGLPNDRFFAVRPEGSVSTLKIQRTERGDSAVYLCASSSGLAGHEQYFGPGTRLTVT.

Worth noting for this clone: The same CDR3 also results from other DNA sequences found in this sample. This chain's CDR3 is CASSLTGNYGYTF. The CDR3 DNA is TGTGCCAGCAGCTTGACGGGAAACTATGGCTACACCTTC. The chain recombines TRBV13 with TRBJ1-2, with D unresolved. V gave up 3 bases and J gave up 2 bases, with 7 bases separating them. There are 13 residues in the CDR3. Germline V lookup: CDR1 PRHDT, CDR2 FYEKMQ (reference sequence).

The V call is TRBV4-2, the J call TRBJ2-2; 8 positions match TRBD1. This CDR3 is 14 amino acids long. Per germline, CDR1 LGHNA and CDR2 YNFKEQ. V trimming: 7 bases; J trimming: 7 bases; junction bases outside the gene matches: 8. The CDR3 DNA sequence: TGTGCCAGCACCCCCAGGGGGCTAAGCGGGGAGCTGTTTTTT. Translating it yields CASTPRGLSGELFF.

The CDR3 bases are TGTGCCAGCAGTTATCGGACGGGGGATACGCAGTATTTT. This translates into CASSYRTGDTQYF. The chain joins TRBV6-4 to TRBJ2-3, with D tentatively TRBD2 (5 bases). The CDR3 consists of 13 residues. Trimming pared 5 bases from V and 6 bases from J, leaving 12 bases between. Germline V gene lookup returns CDR1 MRHNA and CDR2 SNTAGT.

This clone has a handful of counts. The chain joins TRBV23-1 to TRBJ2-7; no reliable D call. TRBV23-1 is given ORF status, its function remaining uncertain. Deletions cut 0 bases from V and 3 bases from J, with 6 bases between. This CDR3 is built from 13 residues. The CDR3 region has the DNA TGCGCCAGCAGTCAATCGGCGGTCTACGAGCAGTACTTC. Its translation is CASSQSAVYEQYF.

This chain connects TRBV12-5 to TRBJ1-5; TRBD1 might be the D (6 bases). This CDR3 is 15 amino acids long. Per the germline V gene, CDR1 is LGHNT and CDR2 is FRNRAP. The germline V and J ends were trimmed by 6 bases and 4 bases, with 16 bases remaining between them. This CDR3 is CASGPRDNWNQPQHF. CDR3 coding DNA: TGTGCTAGTGGGCCCCGGGACAATTGGAATCAGCCCCAGCATTTT.

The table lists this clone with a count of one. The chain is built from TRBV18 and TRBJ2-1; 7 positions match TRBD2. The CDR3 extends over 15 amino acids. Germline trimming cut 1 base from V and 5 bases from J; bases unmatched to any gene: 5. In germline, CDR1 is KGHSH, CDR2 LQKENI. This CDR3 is CASSPRASGDNEQFF. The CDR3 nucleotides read TGTGCCAGCTCACCACGGGCTAGCGGCGACAATGAGCAGTTCTTC.

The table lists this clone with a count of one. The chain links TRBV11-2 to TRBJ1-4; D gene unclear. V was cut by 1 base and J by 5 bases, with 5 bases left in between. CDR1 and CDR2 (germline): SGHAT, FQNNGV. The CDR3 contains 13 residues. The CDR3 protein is CASSLVRNEKLFF. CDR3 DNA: TGTGCCAGCAGCTTAGTTCGGAATGAAAAACTGTTTTTT. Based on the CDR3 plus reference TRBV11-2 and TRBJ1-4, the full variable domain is EAGVAQSPRYKIIEKRQSVAFWCNPISGHATLYWYQQILGQGPKLLIQFQNNGVVDDSQLPKDRFSAERLKGVDSTLKIQPAKLEDSAVYLCASSLVRNEKLFFGSGTQLSVL.

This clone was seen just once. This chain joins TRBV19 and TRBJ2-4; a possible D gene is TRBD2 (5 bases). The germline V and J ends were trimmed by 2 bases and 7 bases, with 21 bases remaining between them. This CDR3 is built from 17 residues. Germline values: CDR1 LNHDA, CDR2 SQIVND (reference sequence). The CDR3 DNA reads TGTGCCAGTAGTATATATTCTGGGTTAGGGTGGGAGAACATTCAGTACTTC. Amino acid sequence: CASSIYSGLGWENIQYF. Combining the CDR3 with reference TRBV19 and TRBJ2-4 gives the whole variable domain DGGITQSPKYLFRKEGQNVTLSCEQNLNHDAMYWYRQDPGQGLRLIYYSQIVNDFQKGDIAEGYSVSREKKESFPLTVTSAQKNPTAFYLCASSIYSGLGWENIQYFGAGTRLSVL.

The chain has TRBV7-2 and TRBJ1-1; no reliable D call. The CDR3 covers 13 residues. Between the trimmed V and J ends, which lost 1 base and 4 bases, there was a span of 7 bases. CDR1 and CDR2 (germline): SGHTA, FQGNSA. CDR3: CASSLGGVTEAFF. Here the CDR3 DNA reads TGTGCCAGCAGCTTAGGCGGGGTCACTGAAGCTTTCTTT.

The chain's CDR3 is CASGGNRGSSYEQYF. The CDR3 nucleotides are TGCGCCAGCGGAGGGAACCGGGGGAGCTCCTACGAGCAGTACTTC. This chain uses TRBV4-1 with TRBJ2-7, with D maybe TRBD2 (6 bases). CDR1 is MGHRA, CDR2 YSYEKL, per germline. Trimming pared 8 bases from V and 0 bases from J, leaving 17 bases between. The CDR3 length is 15 residues.

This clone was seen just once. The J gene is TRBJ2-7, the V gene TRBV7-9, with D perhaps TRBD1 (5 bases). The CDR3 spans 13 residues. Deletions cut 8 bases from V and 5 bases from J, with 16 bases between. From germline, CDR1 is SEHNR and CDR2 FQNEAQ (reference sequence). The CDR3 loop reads CASGSAGANEQYF. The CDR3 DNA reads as TGTGCCAGCGGATCCGCTGGGGCGAACGAGCAGTACTTC.

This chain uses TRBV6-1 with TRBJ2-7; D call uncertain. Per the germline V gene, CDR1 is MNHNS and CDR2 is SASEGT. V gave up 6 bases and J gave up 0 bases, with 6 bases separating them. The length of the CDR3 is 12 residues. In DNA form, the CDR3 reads TGTGCCAGCAGGGCTAGCTCCTACGAGCAGTACTTC. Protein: CASRASSYEQYF.

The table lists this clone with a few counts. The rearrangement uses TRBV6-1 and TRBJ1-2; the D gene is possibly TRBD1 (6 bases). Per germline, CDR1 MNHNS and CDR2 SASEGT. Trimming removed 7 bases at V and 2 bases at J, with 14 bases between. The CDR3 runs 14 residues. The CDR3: CASTERQGNYGYTF. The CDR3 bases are TGTGCCAGCACCGAGAGGCAGGGGAACTATGGCTACACCTTC.

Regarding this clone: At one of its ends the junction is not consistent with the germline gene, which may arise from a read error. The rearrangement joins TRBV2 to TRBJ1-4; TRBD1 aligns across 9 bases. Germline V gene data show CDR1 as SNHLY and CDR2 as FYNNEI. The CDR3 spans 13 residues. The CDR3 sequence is CAGSGQGSEKLFF. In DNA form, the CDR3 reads TGTGCCGGCAGCGGACAGGGGTCTGAAAAACTGTTTTTT.

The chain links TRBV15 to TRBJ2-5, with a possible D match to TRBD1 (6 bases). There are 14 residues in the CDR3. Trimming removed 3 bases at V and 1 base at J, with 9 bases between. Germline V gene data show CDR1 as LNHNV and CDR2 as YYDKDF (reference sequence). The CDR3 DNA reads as TGTGCCACCAGCAGGATGGGGGCCCAAGAGACCCAGTACTTC. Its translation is CATSRMGAQETQYF.

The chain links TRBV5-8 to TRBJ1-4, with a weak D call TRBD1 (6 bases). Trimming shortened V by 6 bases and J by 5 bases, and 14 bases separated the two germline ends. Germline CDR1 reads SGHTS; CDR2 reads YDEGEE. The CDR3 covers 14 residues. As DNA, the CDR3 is TGTGCCAGCACTCGGAGCGGACAGAATGAAAAACTGTTTTTT. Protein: CASTRSGQNEKLFF. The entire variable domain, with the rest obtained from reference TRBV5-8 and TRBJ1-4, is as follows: EAGVTQSPTHLIKTRGQQATLRCSPISGHTSVYWYQQALGLGLQFLLWYDEGEERNRGNFPPRFSGRQFPNYSSELNVNALELEDSALYLCASTRSGQNEKLFFGSGTQLSVL.